The sample holds many counts of the clone carrying this T cell receptor (beta chain). Its antigen is currently unknown. The sample originates from a study of neurological immune-mediated disorders. Overall study results and limits: None of the CDR3 amino acid sequences found in expanded clones was shared across subjects. This suggests that the TCR-beta repertoires were private in all groups. Multiple sclerosis, the disease with the least TCR clonal expansion, fell below healthy controls, whereas HTLV-1-associated myelopathy showed the most.

The output of every sequencing run exceeded 190 million TCR-beta sequences, derived from 15-18 subjects. One entry per CDR3 protein, called by TCRdb with MiXCR from the 5' RACE reads. The table has about 36,000 distinct CDR3 sequences, 9% to 12% seen once. Germline V CDR1 and CDR2: DFQATT, SNEGSKA (reference sequence). CDR3 length equals 12 residues. V dropped 3 bases and J dropped 0 bases, with 5 bases sitting between them. Source material: PBMCs. The TCR was taken from a woman aged 25 to 45 with HTLV-1-associated myelopathy (HAM/TSP). The chain has TRBV20-1 and TRBJ1-1, with D uncertain. The chain's CDR3 is CSASLVNTEAFF. In DNA form, the CDR3 reads TGCAGTGCTAGCCTCGTGAACACTGAAGCTTTCTTT.